The rows below give T cell receptor beta chains drawn from one sample of a study. Some clones are missing from TCRdb's copy, which holds only in-frame ones; the method was immunoSEQ multiplex PCR. This sample has some 68,000 clones; just over 90% occur once, and the top ten carry roughly 4.5%. Source material: PBMCs. These receptors were collected from a man between 40 and 49 years old with rheumatoid arthritis. Both conserved end residues are part of each CDR3. A D gene is named only where the DNA matches it firmly. The size of a clone is reported for some rows only, either as once, few or many, or as a class for expanded clones.

v_gene	j_gene	d_gene	abundance	CDR3aa	CDR3nt
TRBV27	TRBJ1-5	.	.	CASSFGGQPQHF	TGTGCCAGCAGTTTTGGGGGTCAGCCCCAGCATTTT
TRBV30	TRBJ1-5	.	.	CAWSEFGNQPQHF	TGTGCCTGGAGCGAGTTTGGCAATCAGCCCCAGCATTTT
TRBV10-3	TRBJ1-1	.	.	CAIRANTEAFF	TGTGCCATCAGGGCGAACACTGAAGCTTTCTTT
TRBV5-1	TRBJ1-2	.	.	CASSLYPVRDNYGYTF	TGCGCCAGCAGCTTGTACCCGGTGAGGGACAACTATGGCTACACCTTC
TRBV11-2	TRBJ2-3	.	.	CASSRGADTQYF	TGTGCCAGCAGCCGGGGGGCGGATACGCAGTATTTT
TRBV3-1/TRBV3-2	TRBJ2-3	.	.	CASSQEPPSTDTQYF	TGTGCCAGCAGCCAAGAACCCCCTAGTACAGATACGCAGTATTTT
TRBV3-1/TRBV3-2	TRBJ2-2	.	once	CASSQGYSAGSNTGELFF	TGTGCCAGCAGCCAAGGATATTCTGCAGGCAGCAACACCGGGGAGCTGTTTTTT
TRBV6-2/TRBV6-3	TRBJ2-3	.	.	CASSSPYRLLDTDTQYF	TGTGCCAGCAGTTCACCTTACCGGCTCTTAGACACAGATACGCAGTATTTT
TRBV3-1/TRBV3-2	TRBJ1-1	TRBD1	.	CASRGQANTEAFF	TGTGCCAGCCGCGGACAGGCGAACACTGAAGCTTTCTTT
TRBV28	TRBJ1-2	.	.	CASRVGSNYGYTF	TGTGCCAGCAGGGTTGGGAGTAACTATGGCTACACCTTC
TRBV29-1	TRBJ1-1	TRBD1	.	CSVEGQGLREAFF	TGCAGCGTTGAGGGACAGGGGCTACGTGAAGCTTTCTTT
TRBV6-2/TRBV6-3	TRBJ2-6	.	once	CASTPQGSGANVLTF	TGTGCCAGCACCCCACAGGGATCTGGGGCCAACGTCCTGACTTTC
TRBV4-3	TRBJ1-4	TRBD1	.	CASSQDYQQGAREKLFF	TGCGCCAGCAGCCAAGACTATCAACAGGGGGCGCGTGAAAAACTGTTTTTT
TRBV29-1	TRBJ2-7	TRBD1	.	CSVEGLWDRGTYEQYF	TGCAGCGTTGAGGGTCTGTGGGACAGGGGAACCTACGAGCAGTACTTC
TRBV30	TRBJ2-7	.	once	CAWSQGFLYEQYF	TGTGCCTGGAGTCAGGGATTTCTCTACGAGCAGTACTTC
TRBV15	TRBJ1-2	TRBD1	.	CATSRGAGGVYGYTF	TGTGCCACCAGCAGAGGGGCAGGGGGCGTCTATGGCTACACCTTC
TRBV4-2	TRBJ1-4	TRBD1	few	CASSPDRAGEKLFF	TGTGCCAGCAGCCCGGACAGGGCTGGTGAAAAACTGTTTTTT
TRBV4-2	TRBJ2-3	TRBD2	.	CASRELAGADTQYF	TGTGCCAGCAGGGAACTAGCGGGAGCAGATACGCAGTATTTT
TRBV7-8	TRBJ1-4	TRBD1	.	CASSSGQTTTNEKLFF	TGTGCCAGCAGCTCGGGACAGACCACAACTAATGAAAAACTGTTTTTT
TRBV19	TRBJ2-3	TRBD1	.	CASTDRMRGDTQYF	TGTGCCAGTACGGACAGGATGAGAGGAGATACGCAGTATTTT
TRBV5-1	TRBJ2-7	.	.	CASSRLQKTYEQYF	TGCGCCAGCAGCCGATTACAGAAAACCTACGAGCAGTACTTC
TRBV3-1/TRBV3-2	TRBJ1-4	.	once	CASSPGGRTNEKLFF	TGTGCCAGCAGCCCTGGGGGGAGGACTAATGAAAAACTGTTTTTT
TRBV7-6	TRBJ2-7	TRBD1	.	CASSLRDRSTGEQYF	TGTGCCAGCAGCTTACGGGACAGGAGTACGGGGGAGCAGTACTTC
TRBV10-2	TRBJ2-7	TRBD2	.	CASRWGLAYEQYF	TGCGCCAGCAGATGGGGACTAGCCTACGAGCAGTACTTC
TRBV5-1	TRBJ2-1	TRBD2	.	CASSAVAGGLYNEQFF	TGCGCCAGCAGCGCCGTGGCGGGGGGTCTTTACAATGAGCAGTTCTTC
TRBV18	TRBJ1-1	TRBD1	.	CASSPPATTGAMIGGAFF	TGTGCCAGCTCACCACCGGCTACCACAGGGGCGATGATTGGGGGAGCTTTCTTT
TRBV3-1/TRBV3-2	TRBJ1-1	.	few	CASSQSGARTEAFF	TGTGCCAGCAGCCAAAGCGGGGCGCGGACTGAAGCTTTCTTT
TRBV29-1	TRBJ1-4	TRBD1	.	CSVVDRVWEKLFF	TGCAGCGTTGTGGACAGGGTATGGGAGAAACTGTTTTTT
TRBV7-9	TRBJ2-1	.	.	CASSTPRDEQFF	TGTGCCAGCAGCACCCCCAGGGATGAGCAGTTCTTC
TRBV5-6	TRBJ1-4	.	.	CASRGSRGAGKLFF	TGTGCCAGCAGGGGTTCGAGGGGGGCTGGAAAACTGTTTTTT
TRBV18	TRBJ1-4	TRBD1	.	CASSPRTGGTNEKLFF	TGTGCCAGCTCACCCCGGACAGGGGGCACTAATGAAAAACTGTTTTTT
TRBV19	TRBJ1-2	.	.	CASSAGQNYGYTF	TGTGCCAGTAGTGCCGGACAGAACTATGGCTACACCTTC
TRBV12-3/TRBV12-4	TRBJ1-4	.	once	CASRAQNNEKLFF	TGTGCCAGCAGAGCACAGAATAATGAAAAACTGTTTTTT
TRBV7-2	TRBJ2-2	.	once	CASSLAGQGANTGELFF	TGTGCCAGCAGCTTAGCGGGGCAGGGAGCGAACACCGGGGAGCTGTTTTTT
TRBV5-1	TRBJ1-1	.	.	CASSLGSTEAFF	TGCGCCAGCAGCTTGGGGAGCACTGAAGCTTTCTTT
TRBV2	TRBJ1-6	.	.	CASNRRQEGSPLHF	TGTGCCAGCAATCGTCGACAGGAGGGTTCACCCCTCCACTTT
TRBV11-2	TRBJ1-1	.	.	CASRPQEMNTEAFF	TGTGCCAGCAGACCACAGGAGATGAACACTGAAGCTTTCTTT
TRBV18	TRBJ2-7	.	.	CASSRDLMYEQYF	TGTGCCAGCTCACGGGACCTGATGTACGAGCAGTACTTC
TRBV7-3	TRBJ1-5	.	.	CASSLGGGNQPQHF	TGTGCCAGCAGCCTCGGGGGAGGCAATCAGCCCCAGCATTTT
TRBV28	TRBJ1-4	.	.	CASSRQVRHATNEKLFF	TGTGCCAGCAGCCGACAGGTTAGGCATGCAACTAATGAAAAACTGTTTTTT
TRBV11-3	TRBJ2-1	.	.	CASSLFGGMGTNEQFF	TGTGCCAGCAGCCTCTTTGGCGGGATGGGGACGAATGAGCAGTTCTTC
TRBV6-5	TRBJ2-7	.	.	CASSYSTGGAYEQYF	TGTGCCAGCAGTTACTCGACCGGCGGGGCCTACGAGCAGTACTTC
TRBV5-1	TRBJ2-4	.	.	CASSLGSEIAKIIQYF	TGCGCCAGCAGCTTAGGCAGTGAAATAGCCAAAATCATTCAGTACTTC
TRBV18	TRBJ2-7	TRBD1	.	CASSPLGQGTIEQYF	TGTGCCAGCTCACCTCTGGGACAGGGAACGATCGAGCAGTACTTC
TRBV30	TRBJ2-7	TRBD1	.	CAWGGQGFEQYF	TGTGCCTGGGGAGGACAGGGGTTTGAGCAGTACTTC
TRBV9	TRBJ2-1	.	once	CASSVANEQFF	TGTGCCAGCAGCGTAGCTAATGAGCAGTTCTTC
TRBV5-6	TRBJ1-5	.	few	CASSLSSNQPQHF	TGTGCCAGCAGCTTGAGTAGCAATCAGCCCCAGCATTTT
TRBV30	TRBJ1-2	TRBD1	.	CASGGIGYGYTF	TGTGCCTCAGGGGGGATTGGCTATGGCTACACCTTC
TRBV5-5	TRBJ2-2	.	.	CASSLERITGELFF	TGTGCCAGCAGCTTGGAACGGATCACCGGGGAGCTGTTTTTT
TRBV28	TRBJ1-5	TRBD1	.	CASSFGRGNQPQHF	TGTGCCAGCAGTTTCGGCAGGGGGAATCAGCCCCAGCATTTT
TRBV11-3	TRBJ2-1	TRBD2	.	CASSLGVSGRNGNEQFF	TGTGCCAGCAGCTTAGGCGTTAGCGGGAGAAATGGGAATGAGCAGTTCTTC
TRBV24-1	TRBJ2-3	TRBD2	.	CATSEGTSGRAEDTQYF	TGTGCCACCAGTGAAGGGACTAGCGGGAGGGCCGAAGATACGCAGTATTTT
TRBV4-2	TRBJ1-2	.	.	CASSQGSRVNGYTF	TGTGCCAGCAGCCAAGGGTCCAGGGTCAACGGCTACACCTTC
TRBV19	TRBJ1-3	.	.	CASSILAGNTIYF	TGTGCCAGTAGTATTCTTGCTGGAAACACCATATATTTT
TRBV5-5	TRBJ1-1	.	.	CASSLGGNTEAFF	TGTGCCAGCAGCTTGGGGGGGAACACTGAAGCTTTCTTT
TRBV4-2	TRBJ2-1	.	.	CASSQDPQNSYNEQFF	TGTGCCAGCAGCCAAGATCCTCAAAACTCCTACAATGAGCAGTTCTTC
TRBV2	TRBJ2-6	.	.	CASNPRDATSGANVLTF	TGTGCCAGCAACCCTCGGGACGCAACCTCTGGGGCCAACGTCCTGACTTTC